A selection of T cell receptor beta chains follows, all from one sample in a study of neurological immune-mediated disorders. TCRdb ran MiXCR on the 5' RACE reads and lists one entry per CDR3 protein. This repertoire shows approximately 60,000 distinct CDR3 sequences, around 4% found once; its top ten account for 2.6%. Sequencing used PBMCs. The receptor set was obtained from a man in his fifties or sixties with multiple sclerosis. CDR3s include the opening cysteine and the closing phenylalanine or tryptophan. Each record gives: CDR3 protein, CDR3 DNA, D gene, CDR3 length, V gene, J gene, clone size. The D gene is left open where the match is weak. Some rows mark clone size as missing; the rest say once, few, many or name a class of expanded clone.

CDR3: CAIRTGGSQRNTGELFF
DNA: TGTGCCATCAGGACAGGGGGCTCACAAAGGAACACCGGGGAGCTGTTTTTT
D: TRBD1
length: 17
V: TRBV10-3
J: TRBJ2-2
size: many

CDR3: CARDRLRDTEAFF
DNA: TGTGCCAGAGACCGACTCCGGGACACTGAAGCTTTCTTT
D: -
length: 13
V: TRBV7-9
J: TRBJ1-1
size: many

CDR3: CASSLGTGSLVDTQYF
DNA: TGTGCCAGCAGCTTAGGGACAGGGAGTCTTGTGGATACGCAGTATTTT
D: TRBD1
length: 16
V: TRBV7-8
J: TRBJ2-3
size: many

CDR3: CASSFRTAQETQYF
DNA: TGTGCCAGCAGCTTCCGGACGGCGCAAGAGACCCAGTACTTC
D: -
length: 14
V: TRBV7-6
J: TRBJ2-5
size: many

CDR3: CASSLTGGTLKNIQYF
DNA: TGTGCCAGCAGCTTAACAGGAGGGACCCTCAAAAACATTCAGTACTTC
D: -
length: 16
V: TRBV7-2
J: TRBJ2-4
size: many

CDR3: CASSYHGLAGGFSVSYNEQFF
DNA: TGTGCCAGCAGTTATCATGGACTAGCGGGGGGGTTCTCAGTCTCCTACAATGAGCAGTTCTTC
D: TRBD2
length: 21
V: TRBV6-2/TRBV6-3
J: TRBJ2-1
size: -

CDR3: CASSFRGRMASTDTQYF
DNA: TGTGCCAGCAGTTTCAGGGGCCGGATGGCTAGCACAGATACGCAGTATTTT
D: -
length: 17
V: TRBV6-5
J: TRBJ2-3
size: many

CDR3: CASSLTTGRSSSNQPQHF
DNA: TGTGCCAGCAGTCTCACCACTGGACGGTCCTCTTCAAACCAGCCCCAGCATTTT
D: -
length: 18
V: TRBV6-4
J: TRBJ1-5
size: many

CDR3: CASREGTNDEQFF
DNA: TGCGCCAGCAGGGAAGGGACTAACGATGAGCAGTTCTTC
D: TRBD2
length: 13
V: TRBV5-1
J: TRBJ2-1
size: many

CDR3: CASSPLGTITDTQYF
DNA: TGCGCCAGCAGCCCCCTAGGGACGATCACAGATACGCAGTATTTT
D: -
length: 15
V: TRBV5-1
J: TRBJ2-3
size: many

CDR3: CSADLAGALDTQYF
DNA: TGCAGTGCTGACTTGGCGGGGGCACTTGATACGCAGTATTTT
D: -
length: 14
V: TRBV20-1
J: TRBJ2-3
size: many

CDR3: CASSDQVAGANVLTF
DNA: TGTGCCAGCAGCGACCAGGTAGCTGGGGCCAACGTCCTGACTTTC
D: -
length: 15
V: TRBV7-2
J: TRBJ2-6
size: -

CDR3: CASSRSGGSRETQYF
DNA: TGTGCCAGCAGCAGAAGCGGGGGGTCACGAGAGACCCAGTACTTC
D: TRBD2
length: 15
V: TRBV12-3/TRBV12-4
J: TRBJ2-5
size: many

CDR3: CASSSGQGAHTGELFF
DNA: TGCGCCAGCAGCTCGGGACAGGGGGCGCACACCGGGGAGCTGTTTTTT
D: TRBD1
length: 16
V: TRBV5-1
J: TRBJ2-2
size: many

CDR3: CASRFPEDSRLFSAFF
DNA: TGTGCCAGCAGGTTCCCGGAGGACAGCCGCCTTTTTTCGGCTTTCTTT
D: -
length: 16
V: TRBV7-2
J: TRBJ1-1
size: many

CDR3: CASSQVGNEQFF
DNA: TGTGCCAGCAGCCAAGTTGGTAATGAGCAGTTCTTC
D: -
length: 12
V: TRBV3-1
J: TRBJ2-1
size: many

CDR3: CASTLGSPGREQFF
DNA: TGTGCCAGCACCCTAGGGAGCCCCGGTCGTGAGCAGTTCTTC
D: -
length: 14
V: TRBV12-3/TRBV12-4
J: TRBJ2-1
size: many

CDR3: CASSQGGGMANEQFF
DNA: TGCGCCAGCAGCCAAGGGGGCGGGATGGCAAATGAGCAGTTCTTC
D: -
length: 15
V: TRBV4-1
J: TRBJ2-1
size: many

CDR3: CSARDRDRGLLIQETQYF
DNA: TGCAGTGCTAGAGATCGTGATAGGGGGCTATTAATCCAAGAGACCCAGTACTTC
D: TRBD1
length: 18
V: TRBV20-1
J: TRBJ2-5
size: many

CDR3: CASSQRGEKLFF
DNA: TGCGCCAGCAGCCAACGGGGTGAAAAACTGTTTTTT
D: -
length: 12
V: TRBV4-3
J: TRBJ1-4
size: many

CDR3: CASSYGNQPQNF
DNA: TGTGCCAGCAGCTACGGGAATCAGCCCCAGAATTTT
D: -
length: 12
V: TRBV3-1
J: TRBJ1-5
size: many

CDR3: CASSEWNTGELFF
DNA: TGTGCCAGCAGTGAGTGGAACACCGGGGAGCTGTTTTTT
D: -
length: 13
V: TRBV6-1
J: TRBJ2-2
size: many

CDR3: CASSEIQGERTEAFF
DNA: TGTGCCAGCAGTGAAATACAGGGGGAGAGGACTGAAGCTTTCTTT
D: TRBD1
length: 15
V: TRBV2
J: TRBJ1-1
size: many

CDR3: CSARARQGHTYGYTF
DNA: TGCAGTGCTAGAGCCAGACAGGGCCATACCTATGGCTACACCTTC
D: TRBD1
length: 15
V: TRBV20-1
J: TRBJ1-2
size: few

CDR3: CSARAQGAYEQYF
DNA: TGCAGTGCTAGAGCGCAGGGGGCATACGAGCAGTACTTC
D: TRBD1
length: 13
V: TRBV20-1
J: TRBJ2-7
size: many

CDR3: CASSHQGGSYEQYF
DNA: TGTGCCAGCAGTCACCAGGGCGGGTCGTACGAGCAGTACTTC
D: -
length: 14
V: TRBV12-3/TRBV12-4
J: TRBJ2-7
size: -

CDR3: CSAKGGTLSTPDTQYF
DNA: TGCAGTGCTAAGGGTGGGACCCTAAGTACCCCAGATACGCAGTATTTT
D: -
length: 16
V: TRBV20-1
J: TRBJ2-3
size: many

CDR3: CASSLANSYEQYF
DNA: TGTGCCAGCAGCTTAGCCAACTCCTACGAGCAGTACTTC
D: -
length: 13
V: TRBV11-2
J: TRBJ2-7
size: many

CDR3: CASSLGLLAQSIQETQYF
DNA: TGTGCCAGCAGCTTAGGGCTCCTGGCCCAGAGCATCCAAGAGACCCAGTACTTC
D: -
length: 18
V: TRBV7-9
J: TRBJ2-5
size: -

CDR3: CASRAGTVNSGNTIYF
DNA: TGCGCCAGCAGGGCCGGGACGGTTAACTCTGGAAACACCATATATTTT
D: -
length: 16
V: TRBV5-1
J: TRBJ1-3
size: many

CDR3: CASSLSIQEKSDTIYF
DNA: TGCGCCAGCAGCTTATCCATACAGGAAAAGAGCGACACCATATATTTT
D: -
length: 16
V: TRBV5-1
J: TRBJ1-3
size: many

CDR3: CASGDGGGANEQFF
DNA: TGTGCCAGCGGGGACGGCGGGGGGGCAAATGAGCAGTTCTTC
D: TRBD2
length: 14
V: TRBV6-5
J: TRBJ2-1
size: many

CDR3: CSARKHEAFF
DNA: TGCAGTGCTAGAAAACATGAAGCTTTCTTT
D: -
length: 10
V: TRBV20-1
J: TRBJ1-1
size: many

CDR3: CASSPTSGTGQETQYF
DNA: TGTGCCAGCAGCCCAACCAGCGGGACAGGCCAAGAGACCCAGTACTTC
D: -
length: 16
V: TRBV5-5
J: TRBJ2-5
size: many

CDR3: CASSGRTGEKLFF
DNA: TGTGCCAGCAGCGGAAGGACAGGCGAAAAACTGTTTTTT
D: TRBD1
length: 13
V: TRBV7-2
J: TRBJ1-4
size: many

CDR3: CASSRPITGGRSGELFF
DNA: TGTGCCAGCAGCCGTCCAATAACAGGGGGGAGAAGCGGGGAGCTGTTTTTT
D: TRBD1
length: 17
V: TRBV6-5
J: TRBJ2-2
size: few

CDR3: CASSADTTETQYF
DNA: TGTGCCAGCAGCGCGGACACCACGGAGACCCAGTACTTC
D: -
length: 13
V: TRBV9
J: TRBJ2-5
size: many

CDR3: CAISETGKGTGELFF
DNA: TGTGCCATCAGTGAGACGGGAAAGGGGACCGGGGAGCTGTTTTTT
D: -
length: 15
V: TRBV10-3
J: TRBJ2-2
size: -

CDR3: CASSRGLPEQFF
DNA: TGTGCCAGCAGCCGGGGACTACCTGAGCAGTTCTTC
D: TRBD2
length: 12
V: TRBV14
J: TRBJ2-1
size: many

CDR3: CASSFRGRDYGYTF
DNA: TGTGCCAGCAGTTTTCGAGGCAGGGACTATGGCTACACCTTC
D: -
length: 14
V: TRBV28
J: TRBJ1-2
size: many

CDR3: CASRPDLSTGELFF
DNA: TGTGCCAGCCGCCCGGACCTCTCCACCGGGGAGCTGTTTTTT
D: -
length: 14
V: TRBV7-3
J: TRBJ2-2
size: many

CDR3: CASSPHASGASYNEQFF
DNA: TGTGCCAGCAGCCCACACGCTAGCGGGGCTTCCTACAATGAGCAGTTCTTC
D: TRBD2
length: 17
V: TRBV7-8
J: TRBJ2-1
size: many

CDR3: CASSLWDNYRGTYNEQFF
DNA: TGCGCCAGCAGCTTGTGGGATAATTACAGGGGGACCTACAATGAGCAGTTCTTC
D: TRBD1
length: 18
V: TRBV5-1
J: TRBJ2-1
size: -